Below are 14 T cell receptor beta chains sequenced from a single sample in a study of beta chain features in type 1 diabetes. Every bit of the isolated RNA underwent reverse transcription, so sequencing read expressed TCRB transcripts. Clones were read by immunoSEQ multiplex PCR, and TCRdb kept only the in-frame ones, dropping some. The data contain about 620,000 clones, less than 20% of them singletons. Input material: naive CD4+ T cells from blood. The receptors derive from a man aged 18 to 30 in good health.

This clone has only a few counts. This CDR3 fails to terminate in the conserved phenylalanine or tryptophan, so it likely reflects a read error. The DNA is left out, because the CDR3 cannot be placed on it with certainty; the CDR3 is given as TCRdb lists it. The CDR3: CSVDSLGI. This chain uses TRBV29-1 with TRBJ1-2; the table's D call TRBD1 went unverified against the DNA. Germline lookup yields CDR1 SQVTM and CDR2 ANQGSEA. The CDR3 spans 8 residues, counting both ends.

The chain has TRBV2 and TRBJ1-2; D remains ambiguous. The CDR3 extends over 13 amino acids. Looked up from germline, CDR1 is SNHLY and CDR2 is FYNNEI. Trimming shortened V by 6 bases and J by 4 bases, and 12 bases separated the two germline ends. DNA for the CDR3: TGTGCCAGCAGCCGTGGTGTTCTCTATGGCTACACCTTC. Translated, it gives CASSRGVLYGYTF.

This clone showed up just a few times. This chain connects TRBV19 to TRBJ2-4; D assignment may be TRBD1 or TRBD2 (5 bases each). The ends were cut back, 3 bases at V and 7 bases at J, with 16 bases in the middle. CDR1 is LNHDA and CDR2 is SQIVND in the germline V gene (reference sequence). The CDR3 is 15 residues long. CDR3 protein: CASSILRGTGNIQYF. The CDR3, as DNA: TGTGCCAGTAGTATTCTCCGAGGGACGGGGAACATTCAGTACTTC.

This chain connects TRBV6-6 to TRBJ2-7; possible D gene TRBD2, 6 bases. The V gene lost 5 bases and the J gene lost 3 bases, with 14 bases spanning the gap. The germline V gene has CDR1 MNHNY and CDR2 SVGAGI (reference sequence). The CDR3 has 14 residues. DNA of the CDR3: TGTGCCAGCAGTAGACCCGGGGGAAACTACGAGCAGTACTTC. Translating it yields CASSRPGGNYEQYF.

This clone has only a few counts. The chain couples TRBV28 to TRBJ2-5; tentatively, D is TRBD2 (6 bases). V lost 3 bases and J 3 bases, leaving 17 bases between the germline ends. The CDR3 runs 16 residues. Germline CDR1 is MDHEN and CDR2 is SYDVKM. The CDR3 DNA reads as TGTGCCAGCAGTTTTATCGCAGGGCCGGGGGAAGAGACCCAGTACTTC. This codes for CASSFIAGPGEETQYF.

The rearrangement links TRBV15 to TRBJ1-6; possible D gene TRBD1, 5 bases. Looked up from germline, CDR1 is LNHNV and CDR2 is YYDKDF (reference sequence). The CDR3 extends over 15 amino acids. Between the trimmed V and J ends, which lost 3 bases and 7 bases, there was a span of 13 bases. The DNA for the CDR3 is TGTGCCACCAGCAGCGAGCGGGGGAAAAATTCACCCCTCCACTTT. Its translation is CATSSERGKNSPLHF.

The rearrangement links TRBV9 to TRBJ2-1; 10 bases map to TRBD2. The CDR3 contains 15 residues. V gave up 0 bases and J gave up 8 bases; unmatched junction bases: 5. Germline CDR1 is SGDLS and CDR2 is YYNGEE. The CDR3: CASSVESSGSHEQFF. CDR3 DNA sequence: TGTGCCAGCAGCGTAGAGTCTAGCGGGAGCCATGAGCAGTTCTTC.

The chain employs TRBV6-5 and TRBJ2-1, with 9 bases identical to TRBD1. The length of the CDR3 is 13 residues. Germline CDR1 MNHEY, CDR2 SVGAGI. Trimming took 6 bases from V and 7 from J; bases not matched to a gene: 4. The CDR3 loop reads CASRETGGNEQFF. The CDR3 nucleotides read TGTGCCAGCAGGGAGACAGGGGGGAATGAGCAGTTCTTC.

This chain joins TRBV6-6 and TRBJ1-2; D is possibly TRBD1 (5 bases). CDR3 length: 14 residues. Trimming shortened V by 0 bases and J by 8 bases, and 13 bases separated the two germline ends. The germline CDR1 and CDR2 sequences are MNHNY and SVGAGI (reference sequence). The CDR3 loop is CASSYSQGSGGYTF. In DNA form, the CDR3 reads TGTGCCAGCAGTTACTCGCAGGGTTCGGGAGGCTACACCTTC.

The chain joins TRBV7-9 to TRBJ2-7; the D is unclear. The germline V gene encodes CDR1 SEHNR and CDR2 FQNEAQ (reference sequence). The CDR3 has 14 amino acids. V lost 1 base and J lost 6, with 13 bases in between. The CDR3 sequence: CASSLGPGAGEQYF. In nucleotides, the CDR3 is TGTGCCAGCAGCTTAGGGCCGGGTGCCGGCGAGCAGTACTTC.

The chain recombines TRBV11-2 with TRBJ2-7; either TRBD1 or TRBD2 may supply D (5 bases each). This CDR3 has 16 amino acids. V was clipped by 4 bases and J by 3 bases, with 19 bases between them. Per germline, CDR1 SGHAT and CDR2 FQNNGV. CDR3 sequence: CASSSSKARGRYEQYF. The DNA of the CDR3 is TGTGCCAGCAGCTCCTCGAAGGCTAGGGGACGCTACGAGCAGTACTTC.

The chain employs TRBV6-5 and TRBJ2-3, with D perhaps TRBD1 (5 bases). V lost 10 bases and J 0 bases, leaving 14 bases between the germline ends. Per germline, CDR1 MNHEY and CDR2 SVGAGI. The CDR3 has 14 residues. CDR3 residues: CAIPRATSTDTQYF. The DNA for the CDR3 is TGTGCCATTCCCAGGGCCACCAGCACAGATACGCAGTATTTT.

This clone has just a few counts. This sequence joins TRBV2 and TRBJ1-5; TRBD1 aligns across 7 bases. There are 15 residues in the CDR3. V shed 6 bases, J shed 3 bases, and the junction held 8 bases outside the gene matches. Germline-derived CDR1 and CDR2 are SNHLY and FYNNEI. As DNA, the CDR3 is TGTGCCAGCAGCAGCCAAGGGGGCGACAATCAGCCCCAGCATTTT. Translating gives CASSSQGGDNQPQHF.

This chain connects TRBV7-2 to TRBJ2-1; 7 bases line up with TRBD2. CDR1 and CDR2 (germline): SGHTA, FQGNSA. There are 15 residues in the CDR3. J gave up 10 bases and V 2 bases, and 11 bases lay outside the gene matches. The CDR3 is CASSLMWEGRGEQFF. CDR3 DNA: TGTGCCAGCAGCTTAATGTGGGAGGGCCGAGGGGAGCAGTTCTTC.